This is a list of T cell receptor beta chains from one sample in a study of CD8+ T cells in alopecia areata. Here immunoSEQ multiplex PCR was the method, and the copy in TCRdb shows in-frame clones only, minus some. The sample lists more than 95,000 clones, roughly two fifths occurring once. Sequencing was done on a sample of CD4+ T cells sorted from blood. The receptor set was obtained from a human donor with alopecia areata. The CDR3 runs from the conserved cysteine through the conserved F or W. D genes are given only for firm matches. Clone size is not always given. Where it is, it says once, few, many or a class for expanded clones.

TRBD1	NA	TRBV29-1	TRBJ1-4	CSVEDAGEQGDEKLFF	TGCAGCGTTGAAGATGCTGGAGAACAGGGGGATGAAAAACTGTTTTTT
NA	few	TRBV7-2	TRBJ1-2	CASSLGVRSNYGYTF	TGTGCCAGCAGCTTAGGCGTCAGGTCAAACTATGGCTACACCTTC
NA	few	TRBV19	TRBJ1-1	CASSIDRTSNTEAFF	TGTGCCAGTAGTATCGACCGGACCTCCAACACTGAAGCTTTCTTT
NA	NA	TRBV29-1	TRBJ2-5	CSVERPQETQYF	TGCAGCGTTGAACGGCCCCAAGAGACCCAGTACTTC
NA	NA	TRBV6-5	TRBJ2-3	CASSQTGADTQYF	TGTGCCAGCAGCCAAACGGGGGCGGACACGCAGTATTTT
TRBD2	NA	TRBV28	TRBJ2-1	CASSLLGSGSFYNEQFF	TGTGCCAGCAGTTTACTCGGTAGCGGGAGTTTCTACAATGAGCAGTTCTTC
TRBD2	few	TRBV9	TRBJ2-5	CASSARGSGSMGETQYF	TGTGCCAGCAGCGCCAGGGGAAGCGGGAGTATGGGGGAGACCCAGTACTTC
NA	NA	TRBV4-3	TRBJ2-3	CASSQARMGTDTQYF	TGCGCCAGCAGCCAAGCCCGTATGGGCACAGATACGCAGTATTTT
NA	NA	TRBV5-1	TRBJ2-7	CASSLGQYEQYF	TGCGCCAGCAGCCTTGGACAGTACGAGCAGTACTTC
TRBD2	few	TRBV7-2	TRBJ2-1	CASSLAPPAGGRVEQFF	TGTGCCAGCAGCTTAGCGCCCCCAGCGGGGGGTAGGGTTGAGCAGTTCTTC
NA	many	TRBV7-6	TRBJ2-5	CASSFTGPIGVETQYF	TGTGCCAGCAGTTTCACAGGTCCTATAGGGGTAGAGACCCAGTACTTC
NA	NA	TRBV27	TRBJ1-4	CASSDRFNEKLFF	TGTGCCAGCAGCGACAGGTTTAATGAAAAACTGTTTTTT
NA	few	TRBV29-1	TRBJ2-5	CSVVGNRGRETQYF	TGCAGCGTTGTTGGGAATCGCGGACGAGAGACCCAGTACTTC
NA	NA	TRBV29-1	TRBJ1-5	CSVEEPGWDQPQHF	TGCAGCGTTGAGGAACCAGGGTGGGATCAGCCCCAGCATTTT
TRBD2	NA	TRBV4-2	TRBJ2-3	CASSTGTSGADTQYF	TGTGCCAGCAGCACCGGGACTAGCGGGGCGGATACGCAGTATTTT
NA	few	TRBV29-1	TRBJ1-1	CSVEANLNTEAFF	TGCAGCGTTGAAGCAAATCTCAACACTGAAGCTTTCTTT
NA	once	TRBV5-1	TRBJ2-1	CASIFGTPDGEQFF	TGCGCCAGTATATTCGGGACTCCGGATGGAGAGCAGTTCTTC
NA	NA	TRBV29-1	TRBJ2-2	CSVPLIYTGELFF	TGCAGCGTCCCTTTAATCTACACCGGGGAGCTGTTTTTT
TRBD1	NA	TRBV2	TRBJ1-2	CASSVRGAPYGYTF	TGTGCCAGCAGTGTCAGGGGGGCACCCTACGGCTACACCTTC
NA	few	TRBV19	TRBJ1-1	CASTQLTVNTEAFF	TGTGCCAGTACTCAGCTGACGGTGAACACTGAAGCTTTCTTT
NA	NA	TRBV9	TRBJ1-2	CASSVSSNYGYTF	TGTGCCAGCAGCGTCTCCTCTAACTATGGCTACACCTTC
NA	NA	TRBV29-1	TRBJ2-7	CSVGQNSLEQYF	TGCAGCGTGGGCCAGAATTCTTTAGAGCAGTACTTC
TRBD1	few	TRBV11-2	TRBJ2-1	CASSLVGQGFNEQFF	TGTGCCAGCAGCTTAGTGGGACAGGGGTTCAATGAGCAGTTCTTC
NA	NA	TRBV10-2	TRBJ2-4	CASSDYRANIQYF	TGCGCCAGCAGTGACTACAGGGCTAACATTCAGTACTTC
NA	NA	TRBV29-1	TRBJ1-2	CSGGGAQGYGYTF	TGCAGCGGCGGGGGGGCGCAGGGCTATGGCTACACCTTC
NA	few	TRBV29-1	TRBJ2-2	CSVGKDSNTGELFF	TGCAGCGTGGGGAAGGATTCGAACACCGGGGAGCTGTTTTTT
NA	NA	TRBV4-3	TRBJ2-1	CASSQEGLLGEFF	TGCGCCAGCAGCCAAGAAGGTCTCCTAGGAGAGTTCTTC
NA	few	TRBV14	TRBJ1-1	CASSRRDTYRYTEAFF	TGTGCCAGCAGCCGGAGGGACACGTACCGTTACACTGAAGCTTTCTTT
NA	NA	TRBV29-1	TRBJ2-1	CSGDFSSYNEQFF	TGCAGCGGAGATTTCAGCTCCTACAATGAGCAGTTCTTC
TRBD1	few	TRBV5-1	TRBJ2-2	CASSWGQGTGELFF	TGCGCCAGCAGCTGGGGACAGGGCACCGGGGAGCTGTTTTTT
NA	NA	TRBV25-1	TRBJ2-5	CASSERGQLETQYF	TGTGCCAGCAGTGAGAGAGGACAGTTGGAGACCCAGTACTTC
NA	NA	TRBV6-1	TRBJ2-3	CASSDPVTVSTDTQYF	TGTGCCAGCAGTGATCCTGTGACAGTTAGCACAGATACGCAGTATTTT
NA	NA	TRBV29-1	TRBJ2-1	CSVVPGLLYRGYNEQFF	TGCAGCGTAGTACCGGGACTGCTTTATAGGGGTTACAATGAGCAGTTCTTC
NA	NA	TRBV29-1	TRBJ2-7	CSVDRGANEQYF	TGCAGCGTTGATAGGGGAGCCAACGAGCAGTACTTC
NA	NA	TRBV7-8	TRBJ2-5	CASTLTWRGLGKETQYF	TGTGCCAGCACCCTAACATGGAGGGGGCTGGGGAAAGAGACCCAGTACTTC
NA	NA	TRBV5-1	TRBJ2-2	CASSPASNTGELFF	TGCGCCAGCAGCCCAGCCTCGAACACCGGGGAGCTGTTTTTT
NA	NA	TRBV14	TRBJ1-2	CASSRTGMEVDYGYTF	TGTGCCAGCAGCCGAACAGGAATGGAGGTGGACTATGGCTACACCTTC
NA	NA	TRBV5-1	TRBJ2-5	CASSLEPGLRETQYF	TGCGCCAGCAGCTTGGAGCCGGGCCTCCGAGAGACCCAGTACTTC
TRBD1	NA	TRBV7-8	TRBJ2-1	CASSSSGTGGHYNEQFF	TGTGCCAGCAGCTCATCCGGGACAGGGGGCCACTACAATGAGCAGTTCTTC
NA	NA	TRBV5-1	TRBJ2-3	CASSQGPARALSTDTQYF	TGCGCCAGCAGCCAAGGGCCGGCGAGGGCCCTAAGCACAGATACGCAGTATTTT
NA	NA	TRBV30	TRBJ2-6	CAWDWGDSGANVLTF	TGTGCCTGGGACTGGGGGGACTCTGGGGCCAACGTCCTGACTTTC
TRBD2	NA	TRBV2	TRBJ2-1	CASSEWGGGVNEQFF	TGTGCCAGCAGTGAATGGGGGGGAGGCGTCAATGAGCAGTTCTTC
NA	few	TRBV15	TRBJ2-1	CATSRVSYNEQFF	TGTGCCACCAGCAGAGTTTCCTACAATGAGCAGTTCTTC
TRBD1	few	TRBV29-1	TRBJ2-3	CSVRDRLPDTQYF	TGCAGCGTCCGGGACAGACTGCCAGATACGCAGTATTTT
NA	NA	TRBV27	TRBJ1-6	CASSHQPGEPLHF	TGTGCCAGCAGTCACCAACCAGGGGAACCCCTCCACTTT
NA	NA	TRBV2	TRBJ2-7	CASSGSSYEQYF	TGTGCCAGCAGCGGGAGCTCCTACGAGCAGTACTTC
TRBD2	NA	TRBV7-2	TRBJ2-1	CASSLAGGRQYEQFF	TGTGCCAGCAGCTTAGCGGGAGGGCGTCAATATGAGCAGTTCTTC
NA	NA	TRBV29-1	TRBJ2-3	CSVESWVGTDTQYF	TGCAGCGTTGAATCTTGGGTTGGCACAGATACGCAGTATTTT
NA	NA	TRBV5-1	TRBJ2-7	CASSRSGVDEQYF	TGCGCCAGCAGCCGTTCAGGGGTCGACGAGCAGTACTTC
NA	NA	TRBV5-6	TRBJ1-1	CASSETLRTEAFF	TGTGCCAGCAGCGAGACCCTCAGGACTGAAGCTTTCTTT
TRBD2	NA	TRBV29-1	TRBJ2-3	CSVQGLAGSTDTQYF	TGCAGCGTTCAGGGACTAGCGGGTAGCACAGATACGCAGTATTTT
TRBD2	NA	TRBV2	TRBJ2-5	CASRPGTSGQETQYF	TGTGCCAGCAGACCCGGGACTAGCGGCCAAGAGACCCAGTACTTC
NA	NA	TRBV29-1	TRBJ1-3	CSVVWSPGAPGNTIYF	TGCAGCGTTGTTTGGTCTCCGGGGGCGCCTGGAAACACCATATATTTT
NA	few	TRBV29-1	TRBJ1-1	CSVDFGNTEAFF	TGCAGCGTTGATTTCGGGAACACTGAAGCTTTCTTT
TRBD2	NA	TRBV30	TRBJ2-3	CAWSPSRASGRSVSTQYF	TGTGCCTGGAGTCCATCACGAGCTAGCGGGAGGTCGGTCTCTACGCAGTATTTT